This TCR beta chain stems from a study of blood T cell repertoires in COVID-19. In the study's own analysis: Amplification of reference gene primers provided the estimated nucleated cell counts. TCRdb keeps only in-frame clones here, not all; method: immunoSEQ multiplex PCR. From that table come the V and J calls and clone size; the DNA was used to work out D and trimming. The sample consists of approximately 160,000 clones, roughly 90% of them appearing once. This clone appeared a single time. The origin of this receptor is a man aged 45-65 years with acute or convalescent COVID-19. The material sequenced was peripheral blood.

For the CDR3, the DNA is TGTGCCACCAGCAGTCGCCAGGGGACAGGGAATGAAAAACTGTTTTTT. As protein: CATSSRQGTGNEKLFF. The chain has TRBV15 and TRBJ1-4; 9 bases match TRBD1. Per the germline V gene, CDR1 is LNHNV and CDR2 is YYDKDF (reference sequence). The J segment lost 5 bases and the V segment lost 3 bases, leaving 7 bases of the junction unmatched. The CDR3 runs to 16 residues.